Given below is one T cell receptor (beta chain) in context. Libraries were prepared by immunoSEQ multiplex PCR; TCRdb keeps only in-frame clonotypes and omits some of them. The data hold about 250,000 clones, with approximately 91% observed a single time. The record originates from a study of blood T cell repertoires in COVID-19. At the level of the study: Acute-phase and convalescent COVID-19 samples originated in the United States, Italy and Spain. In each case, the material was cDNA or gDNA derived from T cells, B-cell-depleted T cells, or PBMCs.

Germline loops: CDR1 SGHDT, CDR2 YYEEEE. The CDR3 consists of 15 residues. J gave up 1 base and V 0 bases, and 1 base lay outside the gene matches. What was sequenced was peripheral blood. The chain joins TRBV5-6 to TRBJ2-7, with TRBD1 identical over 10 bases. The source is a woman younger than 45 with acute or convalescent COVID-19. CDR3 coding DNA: TGTGCCAGCAGCTTGGGGACAGGGGGTTCCTACGAGCAGTACTTC. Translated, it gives CASSLGTGGSYEQYF.